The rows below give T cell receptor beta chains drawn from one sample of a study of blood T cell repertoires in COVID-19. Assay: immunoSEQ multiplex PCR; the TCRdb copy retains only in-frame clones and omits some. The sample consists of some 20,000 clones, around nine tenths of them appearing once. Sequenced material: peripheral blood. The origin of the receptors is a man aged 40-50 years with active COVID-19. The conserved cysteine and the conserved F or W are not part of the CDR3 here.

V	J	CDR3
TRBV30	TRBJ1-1	AWRMGQGFPEAF
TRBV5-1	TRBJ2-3	ASSSNTDTQY
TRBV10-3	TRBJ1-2	AISPGEGAIKGYT
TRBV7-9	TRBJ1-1	ASSPPGGLDTEAF
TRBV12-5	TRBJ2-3	ASGLRNFRDRGSGTDTQY
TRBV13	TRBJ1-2	ASSLSQGTLLNNYGYT
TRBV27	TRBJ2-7	ASSSFGSDEQY
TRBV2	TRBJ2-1	ASGGNEQF
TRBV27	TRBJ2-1	ASSLFTSGSGNEQF
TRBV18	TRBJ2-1	ASSLLGDSVNEQF
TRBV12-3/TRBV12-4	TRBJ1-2	ASSLGQGFGYT
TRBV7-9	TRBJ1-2	ASSRTGDGYT
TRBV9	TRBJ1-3	ASSQDAGDTIY
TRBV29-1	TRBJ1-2	SVDPPPRQGSYGYT
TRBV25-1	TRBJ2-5	ASSDSRRALQETQY
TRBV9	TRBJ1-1	ASSVGQVNTEAF